The entry below gives a single T cell receptor beta chain sequence along with its context. Antigen specificity is unknown. As for time point: pretreatment peripheral blood. Patients in the study were battling locally advanced or metastatic urothelial carcinoma. The data originate from a study of PD-L1 blockade in urothelial cancer. Study-level results: When pretreatment blood TCR clonality was below the median, it predicted better survival.

Added to each PCR by spiking were synthetic TCR analog templates. The table came from immunoSEQ multiplex PCR; TCRdb's copy has only in-frame clones and leaves some out. The sample lists tens of thousands of clones, around 87% occurring once. The CDR3 totals 16 residues. V lost 0 bases, J lost 2 bases, and 7 bases stayed unmatched. From germline, CDR1 is SGHRS and CDR2 YFSETQ. The receptor comes from a man aged 60 to 75 with urothelial cancer. Here the sequenced sample was PBMCs, taken around atezolizumab (anti-PD-L1) treatment. The J gene is TRBJ2-5, the V gene TRBV5-1, with 7 positions matching TRBD1. The CDR3 DNA follows: TGCGCCAGCAGCTTGGGCCCTGAGGGGGCTCAAGAGACCCAGTACTTC. As protein: CASSLGPEGAQETQYF. Supplemented by reference TRBV5-1 and TRBJ2-5, the full variable domain reads KAGVTQTPRYLIKTRGQQVTLSCSPISGHRSVSWYQQTPGQGLQFLFEYFSETQRNKGNFPGRFSGRQFSNSRSEMNVSTLELGDSALYLCASSLGPEGAQETQYFGPGTRLLVL.